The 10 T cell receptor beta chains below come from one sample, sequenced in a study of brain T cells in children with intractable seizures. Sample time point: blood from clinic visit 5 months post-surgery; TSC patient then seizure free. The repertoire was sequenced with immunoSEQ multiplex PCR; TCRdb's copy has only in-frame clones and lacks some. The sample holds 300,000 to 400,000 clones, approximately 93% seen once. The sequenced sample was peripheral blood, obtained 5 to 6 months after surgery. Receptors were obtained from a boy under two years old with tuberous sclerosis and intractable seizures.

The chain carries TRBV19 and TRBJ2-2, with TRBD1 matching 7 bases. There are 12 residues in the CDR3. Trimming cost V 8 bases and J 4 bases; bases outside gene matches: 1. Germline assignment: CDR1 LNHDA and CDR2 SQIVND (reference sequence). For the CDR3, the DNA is TGTGCCAGTTCAGGGGGCACCGGGGAGCTGTTTTTT. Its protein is CASSGGTGELFF.

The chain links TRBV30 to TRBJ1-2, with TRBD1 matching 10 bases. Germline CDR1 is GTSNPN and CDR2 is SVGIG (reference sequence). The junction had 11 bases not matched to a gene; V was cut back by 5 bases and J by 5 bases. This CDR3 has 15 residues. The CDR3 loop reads CAWGTGEGAGYGYTF. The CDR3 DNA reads TGTGCCTGGGGGACAGGGGAGGGGGCTGGGTATGGCTACACCTTC.

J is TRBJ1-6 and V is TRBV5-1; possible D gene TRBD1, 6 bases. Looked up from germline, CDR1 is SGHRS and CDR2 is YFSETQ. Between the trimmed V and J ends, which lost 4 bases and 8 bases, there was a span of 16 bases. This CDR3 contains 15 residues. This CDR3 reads CASSGRGEGYSPLHF. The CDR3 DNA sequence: TGCGCCAGCAGCGGGAGGGGGGAAGGATATTCACCCCTCCACTTT.

The DNA of the CDR3 is TGTGCCAGCAGCCAAGAGCGACTAGTATTGGGCGGGGAGCTGTTTTTT. This codes for CASSQERLVLGGELFF. J is TRBJ2-2 and V is TRBV3-1 (or the pseudogene TRBV3-2); weak D call: TRBD2 (6 bases). Per germline, CDR1 LGHDT and CDR2 YNNKEL (reference sequence). This CDR3 has 16 residues. The germline V and J ends were trimmed by 0 bases and 7 bases, with 15 bases remaining between them.

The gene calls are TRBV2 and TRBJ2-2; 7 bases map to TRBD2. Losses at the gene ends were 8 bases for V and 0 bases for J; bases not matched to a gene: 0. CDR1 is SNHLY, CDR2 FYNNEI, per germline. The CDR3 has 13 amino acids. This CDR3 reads CASAGANTGELFF. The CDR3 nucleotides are TGTGCCAGCGCGGGGGCGAACACCGGGGAGCTGTTTTTT.

The DNA of the CDR3 is TGTGCCTGGAGTGCATACTCTGGGGCCAACGTCCTGACTTTC. Translated, it gives CAWSAYSGANVLTF. V usage is TRBV30 and J usage is TRBJ2-6; D is unclear. The CDR3 runs to 14 residues. Trimming took off 1 base at V and 0 bases at J, with 4 bases between the two ends. The germline CDR1 and CDR2 sequences are GTSNPN and SVGIG (reference sequence).

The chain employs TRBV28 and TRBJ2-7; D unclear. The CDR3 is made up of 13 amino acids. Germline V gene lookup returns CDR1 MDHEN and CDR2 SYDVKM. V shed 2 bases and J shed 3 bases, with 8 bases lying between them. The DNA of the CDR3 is TGTGCCAGCAGTTTACCCCGAGACTACGAGCAGTACTTC. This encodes CASSLPRDYEQYF.

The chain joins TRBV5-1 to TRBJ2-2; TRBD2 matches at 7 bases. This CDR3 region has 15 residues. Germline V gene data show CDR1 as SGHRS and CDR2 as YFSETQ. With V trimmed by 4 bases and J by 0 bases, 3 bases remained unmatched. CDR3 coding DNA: TGCGCCAGCAGCCCCGGGACTACGAACACCGGGGAGCTGTTTTTT. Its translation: CASSPGTTNTGELFF.

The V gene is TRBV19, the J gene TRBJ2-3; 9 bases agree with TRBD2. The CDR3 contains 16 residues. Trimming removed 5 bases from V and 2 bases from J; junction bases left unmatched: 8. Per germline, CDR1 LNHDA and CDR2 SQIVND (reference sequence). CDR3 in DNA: TGTGCCAGTAGTGGGCTAGCGGGGCCCGTCACAGATACGCAGTATTTT. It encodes CASSGLAGPVTDTQYF.

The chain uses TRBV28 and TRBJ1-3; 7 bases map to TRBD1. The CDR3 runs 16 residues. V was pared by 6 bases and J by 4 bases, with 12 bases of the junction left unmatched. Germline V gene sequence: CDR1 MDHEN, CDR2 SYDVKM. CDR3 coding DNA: TGTGCCAGCAGCCCTCACAGGGGATGGCGAGGAAACACCATATATTTT. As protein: CASSPHRGWRGNTIYF.